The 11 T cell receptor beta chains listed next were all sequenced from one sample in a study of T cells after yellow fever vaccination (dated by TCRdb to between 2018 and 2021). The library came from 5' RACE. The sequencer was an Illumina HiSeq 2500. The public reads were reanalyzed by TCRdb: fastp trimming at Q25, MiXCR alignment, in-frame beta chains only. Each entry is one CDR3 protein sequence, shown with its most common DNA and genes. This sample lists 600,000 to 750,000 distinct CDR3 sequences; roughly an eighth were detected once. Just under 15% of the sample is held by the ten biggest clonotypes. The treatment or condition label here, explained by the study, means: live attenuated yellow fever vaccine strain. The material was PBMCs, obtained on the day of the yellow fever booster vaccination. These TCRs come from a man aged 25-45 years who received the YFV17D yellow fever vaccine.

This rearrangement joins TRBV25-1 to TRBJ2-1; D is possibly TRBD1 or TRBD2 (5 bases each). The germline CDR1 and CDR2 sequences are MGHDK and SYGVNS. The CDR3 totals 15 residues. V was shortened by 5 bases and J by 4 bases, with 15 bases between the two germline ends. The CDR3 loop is CASSRRDGIYNEQFF. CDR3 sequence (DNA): TGTGCCAGCAGTCGCCGGGACGGGATATACAATGAGCAGTTCTTC.

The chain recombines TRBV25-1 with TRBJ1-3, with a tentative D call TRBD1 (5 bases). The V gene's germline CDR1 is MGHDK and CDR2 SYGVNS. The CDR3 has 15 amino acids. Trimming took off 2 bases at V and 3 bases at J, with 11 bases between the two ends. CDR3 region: CASSEQGGDGNTIYF. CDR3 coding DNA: TGTGCCAGCAGTGAACAGGGCGGGGATGGAAACACCATATATTTT.

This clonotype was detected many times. In nucleotides, the CDR3 is TGTGCCAGCAGTTCCAGGGACAGGGGGCTTTACGAGCAGTACTTC. This sequence encodes CASSSRDRGLYEQYF. The chain is built from TRBV12-3 or TRBV12-4 and TRBJ2-7; 12 bases align to TRBD1. The CDR3 totals 15 residues. V lost 4 bases to trimming and J lost 4 bases; unmatched junction nucleotides: 5.

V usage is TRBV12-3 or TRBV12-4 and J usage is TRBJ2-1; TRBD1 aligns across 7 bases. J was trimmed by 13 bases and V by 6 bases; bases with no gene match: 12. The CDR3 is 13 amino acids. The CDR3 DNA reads TGTGCCAGCAGCTCCTCCGGGAACAGGGGACAGTTCTTC. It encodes CASSSSGNRGQFF.

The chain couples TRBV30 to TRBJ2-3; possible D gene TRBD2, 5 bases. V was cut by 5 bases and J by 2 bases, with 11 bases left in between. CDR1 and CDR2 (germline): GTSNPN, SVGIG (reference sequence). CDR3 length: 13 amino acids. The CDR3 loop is CAWGGLATDTQYF. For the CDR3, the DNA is TGTGCCTGGGGAGGCCTCGCCACAGATACGCAGTATTTT.

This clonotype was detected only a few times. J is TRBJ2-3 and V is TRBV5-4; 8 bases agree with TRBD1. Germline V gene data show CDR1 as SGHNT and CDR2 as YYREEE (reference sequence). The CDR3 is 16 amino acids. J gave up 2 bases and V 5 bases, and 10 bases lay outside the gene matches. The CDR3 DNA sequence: TGTGCCAGCAGTAAGAAGACAGGGGAATTCACAGATACGCAGTATTTT. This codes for CASSKKTGEFTDTQYF.

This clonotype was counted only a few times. The CDR3 region is CASSRGGDTGELFF. The CDR3, as DNA: TGTGCCAGCAGCCGTGGAGGGGACACCGGGGAGCTGTTTTTT. This chain uses TRBV5-4 with TRBJ2-2, with a weak D call TRBD2 (6 bases). The germline V gene has CDR1 SGHNT and CDR2 YYREEE (reference sequence). The ends were cut back, 4 bases at V and 3 bases at J, with 10 bases in the middle. This CDR3 spans 14 amino acids.

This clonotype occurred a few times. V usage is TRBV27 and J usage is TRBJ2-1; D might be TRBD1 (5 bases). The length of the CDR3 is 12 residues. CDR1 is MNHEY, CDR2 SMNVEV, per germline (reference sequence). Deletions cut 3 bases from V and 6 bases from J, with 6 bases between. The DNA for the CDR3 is TGTGCCAGCAGTTTTAGGGGCAATGAGCAGTTCTTC. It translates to CASSFRGNEQFF.

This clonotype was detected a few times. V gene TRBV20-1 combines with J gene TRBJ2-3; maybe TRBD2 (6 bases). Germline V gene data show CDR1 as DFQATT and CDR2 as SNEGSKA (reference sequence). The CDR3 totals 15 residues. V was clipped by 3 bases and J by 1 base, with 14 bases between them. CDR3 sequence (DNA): TGCAGTGCTAGCGACCCGGGACTCGGCACAGATACGCAGTATTTT. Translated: CSASDPGLGTDTQYF.

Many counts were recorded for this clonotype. This chain's CDR3 is CASSYFGGSSYNEQFF. The CDR3 nucleotides are TGTGCCAGCAGTTACTTCGGGGGAAGCTCCTACAATGAGCAGTTCTTC. V is TRBV6-2 or TRBV6-3 and J is TRBJ2-1; D possibly corresponds to TRBD2 (6 bases). The V gene's germline CDR1 is MNHEY and CDR2 SVGEGT. V was pared by 1 base and J by 0 bases, with 10 bases between. This CDR3 comprises 16 residues.

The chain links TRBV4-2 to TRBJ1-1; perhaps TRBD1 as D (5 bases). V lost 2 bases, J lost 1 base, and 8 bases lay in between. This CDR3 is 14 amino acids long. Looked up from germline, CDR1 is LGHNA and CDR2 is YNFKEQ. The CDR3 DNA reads TGTGCCAGCAGCCAACAGGGAGCGAACACTGAAGCTTTCTTT. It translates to CASSQQGANTEAFF.